Detailed here is one TCR beta chain. CDR3 size: 17 residues. Germline V lookup: CDR1 MNHNS, CDR2 SASEGT. V shed 2 bases, J shed 3 bases, and the junction held 9 bases outside the gene matches. The data originate from a study of blood T cell repertoires in COVID-19. Whole-study context: Acute and convalescent COVID-19 specimens originated in the United States, Italy and Spain. The analysed material was cDNA or gDNA that came from T cells, B-cell-depleted T cells, or PBMCs.

In the original analysis: Reference gene primer amplification in the assay estimated nucleated cell counts. Method: immunoSEQ multiplex PCR; TCRdb's copy keeps in-frame clones and lacks some. The D gene and trimming were derived from the DNA, and the V and J assignments and clone size from that table. The table lists 150,000 or so clones, 75% to 90% of them singletons. This rearrangement joins TRBV6-1 to TRBJ1-3; 8 bases line up with TRBD1. The TCR was taken from a man older than 75 with acute or convalescent COVID-19. The sequenced material came from peripheral blood. The CDR3 nucleotides read TGTGCCAGCAGTGAACCGAGACAGGGGACTTATGGAAACACCATATATTTT. It translates to CASSEPRQGTYGNTIYF.